This is a list of T cell receptor beta chains from one sample in a study of OX40 agonist ivuxolimab in advanced cancers. TCRdb's copy holds only in-frame clones and misses some; the assay was immunoSEQ multiplex PCR. This table holds 84,000 or so clones, about 93% found once. The source was CD4+ or CD8+ T cells sorted from blood, collected in a trial of the OX40 agonist ivuxolimab. These receptor sequences come from an adult with an advanced solid tumor such as melanoma, head and neck, liver or kidney cancer. Each CDR3 is given with its conserved first and last residue. Fields, in order: V gene, clone size, D gene, J gene, CDR3 DNA, CDR3 protein. A D gene is named only where the DNA matches it firmly. A clone size is listed for some rows: how often the clone was seen (once, few, many), or a class if it is expanded.

>TRBV7-9|.|.|TRBJ2-1
TGTGCCAGCAGCGCGAGGTCCGGGCAGGAGCAGTTCTTC
CASSARSGQEQFF
>TRBV5-6|.|.|TRBJ1-1
TGTGCCAGCAGCTGGAACACTGAAGCTTTCTTT
CASSWNTEAFF
>TRBV27|once|.|TRBJ2-3
TGTGCCAGCAAGGGGCAATGGGATACGCAGTATTTT
CASKGQWDTQYF
>TRBV11-2|.|TRBD2|TRBJ2-7
TGTGCCAGCAGCTTAGGGCCAGCGGGACCCTACGAGCAGTACTTC
CASSLGPAGPYEQYF
>TRBV6-4|.|TRBD1|TRBJ2-7
TGTGCCAGCAGTGACTCCGGGACAGGGATTTACGAGCAGTACTTC
CASSDSGTGIYEQYF
>TRBV2|.|TRBD2|TRBJ2-7
TGTGCCAGCACCATAGCGGGAGGGCCAGGTTCCTACGAGCAGTACTTC
CASTIAGGPGSYEQYF
>TRBV7-3|.|TRBD1|TRBJ2-7
TGTGCCAGCAGCCCCCTCGGGACAGGGTACGAGCAGTACTTC
CASSPLGTGYEQYF
>TRBV9|.|TRBD2|TRBJ2-3
TGTGCCAGCAGCGTAGCGGGAGGGAGGGATACGCAGTATTTT
CASSVAGGRDTQYF
>TRBV9|.|.|TRBJ2-7
TGTGCCAGCAGCGTAGACCCCCTCGAGCAGTACTTC
CASSVDPLEQYF
>TRBV5-6|.|.|TRBJ2-1
TGTGCCAGCAGCTTGGTTGGGGGATATAGGGACAATGAGCAGTTCTTC
CASSLVGGYRDNEQFF
>TRBV5-1|.|.|TRBJ1-1
TGCGCCAGCAGCTTGGAAGTCTCAGGGGTAATGAACACTGAAGCTTTCTTT
CASSLEVSGVMNTEAFF
>TRBV7-3|.|TRBD2|TRBJ2-5
TGTGCCAGCAGCTCAAGTGGACTAGCGGGAGTATCGGGAGAGCAGTACTTC
CASSSSGLAGVSGEQYF
>TRBV14|.|.|TRBJ2-7
TGTGCCAGCAGCCAATGGGGATCCAAGGTCTACGAGCAGTACTTC
CASSQWGSKVYEQYF
>TRBV28|.|TRBD1|TRBJ2-6
TGTGCCAGCAGTTTATACGGGACAGGGAGGGAGTCTGGGGCCAACGTCCTGACTTTC
CASSLYGTGRESGANVLTF
>TRBV4-1|.|.|TRBJ1-2
TGCGCCAGCAGCCAAGAGTGGGCAGGGAGGGCTACTAACTATGGCTACACCTTC
CASSQEWAGRATNYGYTF
>TRBV4-3|.|.|TRBJ2-2
TGCGCCAGCAGCCAAGGCACCCAGGGAGCCGGGGAGCTGTTTTTT
CASSQGTQGAGELFF
>TRBV19|once|TRBD2|TRBJ2-7
TGTGCCAGTAGCTCCAGCGGGACCTACGAGCAGTACTTC
CASSSSGTYEQYF
>TRBV13|.|TRBD2|TRBJ2-4
TGTGCCAGCAGCGCAATGGGTGGGGGACTAGCGGGACCGCTAGCCAAAAACATTCAGTACTTC
CASSAMGGGLAGPLAKNIQYF
>TRBV30|.|.|TRBJ1-1
TGTGCCTGGACCATGGGGACTAACACTGAAGCTTTCTTT
CAWTMGTNTEAFF
>TRBV7-9|.|.|TRBJ2-7
TGTGCCAGCAGCTCATTAGGGGGCTACGAGCAGTACTTC
CASSSLGGYEQYF
>TRBV7-2|.|TRBD2|TRBJ2-7
TGTGCCAGCAGCGAAGGGACTAGCAGAGTTTACGAGCAGTACTTC
CASSEGTSRVYEQYF
>TRBV29-1|.|.|TRBJ1-1
TGCAGCGTTGAATGGGCCCCGAACACTGAAGCTTTCTTT
CSVEWAPNTEAFF
>TRBV4-3|medium-sized|.|TRBJ2-2
TGCGCCAGCAGCCAAGAGACTACTGGACAGTTCACCGGGGAGCTGTTTTTT
CASSQETTGQFTGELFF
>TRBV14|.|.|TRBJ1-1
TGTGCCAGCAGCCAAGCCTACACCCAGGGCGCTAACACTGAAGCTTTCTTT
CASSQAYTQGANTEAFF
>TRBV27|.|TRBD2|TRBJ2-3
TGTGCCAGCAGTTTAGGACTAGCCTTAAGCACAGATACGCAGTATTTT
CASSLGLALSTDTQYF
>TRBV27|.|.|TRBJ2-1
TGTGCCAGCCTGTTTGGCACGAGCTCCTACAATGAGCAGTTCTTC
CASLFGTSSYNEQFF
>TRBV11-3|.|TRBD2|TRBJ2-1
TGTGCCAGCAGGGCGGGAGGGACCTACAATGAGCAGTTCTTC
CASRAGGTYNEQFF
>TRBV7-8|.|TRBD1|TRBJ1-2
TGTGCCAGCAGCCGACGGGGGACAGGAGGTGGCTACACCTTC
CASSRRGTGGGYTF
>TRBV9|few|.|TRBJ1-1
TGTGCCAGCACCCCCGGGGGGTACACTGAAGCTTTCTTT
CASTPGGYTEAFF
>TRBV5-1|.|TRBD2|TRBJ2-7
TGCGCCAGCAGCTTGGGTCATGAGCGGGAGGAGACGGGGCAGTACTTC
CASSLGHEREETGQYF
>TRBV18|.|TRBD1|TRBJ1-2
TGTGCCAGCTCACCAACAGGGGGCTCCAACTATGGCTACACCTTC
CASSPTGGSNYGYTF
>TRBV28|.|.|TRBJ2-7
TGTGCCAGCAGTACAGCCTACGAGCAGTACTTC
CASSTAYEQYF
>TRBV12-5|.|TRBD2|TRBJ2-1
TGTGCTAGTGGTTTCTGGACTAGCGGGAGGGGCTCCGACAATGAGCAGTTCTTC
CASGFWTSGRGSDNEQFF
>TRBV19|once|.|TRBJ1-4
TGTGCCAGTAGTATCGCGGCTGCAACTAATGAAAAACTGTTTTTT
CASSIAAATNEKLFF
>TRBV7-6|.|TRBD1|TRBJ2-6
TGTGCCAGCAGCCCATCCGGGACAGGGTTAGCTGGGGCCAACGTCCTGACTTTC
CASSPSGTGLAGANVLTF
>TRBV19|.|.|TRBJ2-7
TGTGCCAGTAGTACCTCCTCAGGGACTCCTAACGAGCAGTACTTC
CASSTSSGTPNEQYF
>TRBV6-6|.|.|TRBJ2-4
TGTGCCAGCAGTTACTATGGTCCGAAAAACATTCAGTACTTC
CASSYYGPKNIQYF
>TRBV5-6|.|.|TRBJ2-7
TGTGCCAGCAGCTTAATTTTGGTCACTCGCCCTAGGTGGTACTTC
CASSLILVTRPRWYF
>TRBV9|.|.|TRBJ2-5
TGTGCCAGCAGCGTATCCGGGTCCCAAGAGACCCAGTACTTC
CASSVSGSQETQYF
>TRBV7-9|.|.|TRBJ2-1
TGTGCCAGCAGCTTAGATAGAGGAGGTGATGAGCAGTTCTTC
CASSLDRGGDEQFF
>TRBV28|.|.|TRBJ2-7
TGTGCCAGCAGCCTGCACAGCTCCTACGAGCAGTACTTC
CASSLHSSYEQYF
>TRBV6-5|.|.|TRBJ2-5
TGTGCCAGCAGTTACTCCGGGGGAGAAGAGACCCAGTACTTC
CASSYSGGEETQYF
>TRBV2|.|.|TRBJ2-3
TGTGCCAGCAGGACCGGGACTAGCACAGATACGCAGTATTTT
CASRTGTSTDTQYF
>TRBV11-3|.|.|TRBJ1-4
TGTGCCAGCAGGAAGATGGGATCCGAGCATGAAAAACTGTTTTTT
CASRKMGSEHEKLFF
>TRBV6-1|.|.|TRBJ2-3
TGTGCCATAAAACGGTTCAGGGATGGCACAGATACGCAGTATTTT
CAIKRFRDGTDTQYF
>TRBV27|.|.|TRBJ2-2
TGTGCCAGCAGCGTAGATTGGAGGGCCGGGGAGCTGTTTTTT
CASSVDWRAGELFF
>TRBV29-1|.|TRBD1|TRBJ2-7
TGCAGCGTTTCGACAGGGGCCTACGAGCAGTACTTC
CSVSTGAYEQYF
>TRBV11-3|.|TRBD2|TRBJ2-1
TGTGCCAGCAGCCCCGCCGGGACTAGGGATGAGCAGTTCTTC
CASSPAGTRDEQFF
>TRBV27|.|.|TRBJ1-5
TGTGCCAGCAGTTTATTAGGGGCTAGGGTCAATCAGCCCCAGCATTTT
CASSLLGARVNQPQHF
>TRBV30|few|TRBD1|TRBJ1-5
TGTGCCTGGAGAGGGACAGGGCGCAATCAGCCCCAGCATTTT
CAWRGTGRNQPQHF
>TRBV5-4|.|TRBD1|TRBJ1-2
TGTGCCAGCAGCTTTCGAGGGACAGGATATGGCTACACCTTC
CASSFRGTGYGYTF